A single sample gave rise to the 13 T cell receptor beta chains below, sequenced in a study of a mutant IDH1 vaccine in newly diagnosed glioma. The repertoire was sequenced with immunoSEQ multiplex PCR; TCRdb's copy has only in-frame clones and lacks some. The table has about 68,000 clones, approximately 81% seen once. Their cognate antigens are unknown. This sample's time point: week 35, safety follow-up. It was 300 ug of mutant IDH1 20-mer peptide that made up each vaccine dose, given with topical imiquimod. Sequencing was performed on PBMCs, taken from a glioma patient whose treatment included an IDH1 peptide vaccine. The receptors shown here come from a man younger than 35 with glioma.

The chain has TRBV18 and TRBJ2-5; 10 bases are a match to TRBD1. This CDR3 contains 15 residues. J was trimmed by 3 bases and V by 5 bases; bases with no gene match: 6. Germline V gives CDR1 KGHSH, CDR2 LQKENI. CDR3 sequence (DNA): TGTGCCAGCTCATCCTCCGGGACAGGGGAAGAGACCCAGTACTTC. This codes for CASSSSGTGEETQYF.

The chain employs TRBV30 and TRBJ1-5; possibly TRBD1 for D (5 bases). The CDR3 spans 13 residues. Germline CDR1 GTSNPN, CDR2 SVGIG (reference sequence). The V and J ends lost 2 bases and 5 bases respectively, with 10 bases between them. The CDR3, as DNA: TGTGCCTGGAGTTGGGACGTCGATCAGCCCCAGCATTTT. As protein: CAWSWDVDQPQHF.

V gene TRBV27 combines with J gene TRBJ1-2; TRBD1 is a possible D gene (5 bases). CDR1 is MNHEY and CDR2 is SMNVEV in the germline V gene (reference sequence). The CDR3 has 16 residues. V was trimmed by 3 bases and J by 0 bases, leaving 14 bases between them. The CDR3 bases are TGTGCCAGCAGTTTGGGGGGGAGGGGCCCTAACTATGGCTACACCTTC. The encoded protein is CASSLGGRGPNYGYTF.

The CDR3 region has the DNA TGTGCCAGCAGTTTATGGTACGGGTACTCCTACGAGCAGTACTTC. This codes for CASSLWYGYSYEQYF. The chain combines TRBV27 with TRBJ2-7; unclear D gene. The CDR3 extends over 15 amino acids. Trimming stripped 1 base from V and 0 bases from J, with 10 bases between. The germline V gene has CDR1 MNHEY and CDR2 SMNVEV (reference sequence).

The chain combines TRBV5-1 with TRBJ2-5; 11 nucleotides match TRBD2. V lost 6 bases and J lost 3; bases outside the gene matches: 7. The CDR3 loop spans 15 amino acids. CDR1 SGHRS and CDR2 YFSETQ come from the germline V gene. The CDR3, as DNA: TGCGCCAGCAAGATTAGCGGGGGGGCAGAAGAGACCCAGTACTTC. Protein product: CASKISGGAEETQYF.

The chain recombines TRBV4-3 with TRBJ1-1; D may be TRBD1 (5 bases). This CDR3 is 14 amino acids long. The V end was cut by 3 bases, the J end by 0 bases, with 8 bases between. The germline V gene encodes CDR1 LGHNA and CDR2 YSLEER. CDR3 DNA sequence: TGCGCCAGCAGCCAGGAGACAGTGAACACTGAAGCTTTCTTT. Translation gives CASSQETVNTEAFF.

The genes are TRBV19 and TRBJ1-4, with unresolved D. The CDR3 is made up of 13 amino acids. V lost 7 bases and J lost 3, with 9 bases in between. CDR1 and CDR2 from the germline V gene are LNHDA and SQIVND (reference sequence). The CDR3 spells CASKNSANEKLFF. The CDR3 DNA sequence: TGTGCCAGTAAGAACAGCGCTAATGAAAAACTGTTTTTT.

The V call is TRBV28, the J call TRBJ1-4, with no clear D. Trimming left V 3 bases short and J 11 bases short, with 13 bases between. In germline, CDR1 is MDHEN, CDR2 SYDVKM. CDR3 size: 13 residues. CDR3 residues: CASSLVPSGKLFF. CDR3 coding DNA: TGTGCCAGCAGTTTGGTCCCGTCGGGGAAACTGTTTTTT.

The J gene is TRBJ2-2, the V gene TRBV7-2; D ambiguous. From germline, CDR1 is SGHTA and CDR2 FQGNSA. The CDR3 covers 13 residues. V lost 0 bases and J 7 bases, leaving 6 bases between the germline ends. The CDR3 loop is CASSLAWGGELFF. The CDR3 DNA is TGTGCCAGCAGCTTAGCCTGGGGCGGGGAGCTGTTTTTT.

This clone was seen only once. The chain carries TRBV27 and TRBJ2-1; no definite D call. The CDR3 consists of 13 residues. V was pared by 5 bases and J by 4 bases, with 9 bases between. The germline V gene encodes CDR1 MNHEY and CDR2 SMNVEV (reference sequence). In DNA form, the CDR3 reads TGTGCCAGCAGTACCGGACCTTACAATGAGCAGTTCTTC. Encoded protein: CASSTGPYNEQFF.

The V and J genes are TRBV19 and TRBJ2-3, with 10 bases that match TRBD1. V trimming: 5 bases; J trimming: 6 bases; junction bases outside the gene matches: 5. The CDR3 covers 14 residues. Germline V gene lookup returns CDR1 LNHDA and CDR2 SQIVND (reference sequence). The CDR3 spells CASSLRQGADTQYF. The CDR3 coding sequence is TGTGCCAGTAGTCTACGACAGGGGGCTGATACGCAGTATTTT.

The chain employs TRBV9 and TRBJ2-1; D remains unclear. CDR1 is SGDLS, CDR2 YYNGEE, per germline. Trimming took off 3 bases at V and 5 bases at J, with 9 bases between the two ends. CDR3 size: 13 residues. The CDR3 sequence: CASSGWSDNEQFF. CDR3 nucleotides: TGTGCCAGCAGCGGGTGGAGCGACAATGAGCAGTTCTTC.

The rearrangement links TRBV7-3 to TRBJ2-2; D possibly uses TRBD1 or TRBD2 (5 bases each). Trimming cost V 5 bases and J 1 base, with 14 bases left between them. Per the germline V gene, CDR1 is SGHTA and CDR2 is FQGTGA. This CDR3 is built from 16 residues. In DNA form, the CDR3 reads TGTGCCAGCAGCCCCGAGGGGCAGGAGAACACCGGGGAGCTGTTTTTT. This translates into CASSPEGQENTGELFF.